This record looks at one TCR beta chain sequence and its context. Its antigen is not known. This sample stems from a study of T cell responses to AZD1222 COVID-19 vaccine. As for the study in general: Pooled in the analysis were second doses at about 4 or about 12 weeks. General study points: It should be noted that donors were predominantly white British and more often female, and clonal diversity was possibly underestimated. The reported proportion of spike-specific TCRs targeting unmutated variant regions was nearly half.

Generated by immunoSEQ multiplex PCR, the TCRdb table keeps only in-frame clones and is missing some. The sample includes some 90,000 clones, about 90% seen only once; the top ten take roughly 16%. Trimming removed 4 bases from V and 2 bases from J; junction bases left unmatched: 7. The V gene's germline CDR1 is SGHRS and CDR2 YFSETQ. The CDR3 consists of 15 residues. Sequences were derived from peripheral blood, sampled on day 0 of AZD1222 vaccination. This sequence originates from an adult in good health. The chain has TRBV5-1 and TRBJ1-2; 8 bases match TRBD1. The CDR3 sequence is CASSKQGELNYGYTF. CDR3 nucleotides: TGCGCCAGCAGCAAACAGGGGGAGCTGAACTATGGCTACACCTTC.